This T cell receptor (beta chain) originates from a study of vaccination effects on CD4 cells after COVID-19. Cells that had been cultured for less than eleven days were the source of isolated CD4+ T cells. Assay: immunoSEQ multiplex PCR; the TCRdb copy retains only in-frame clones and omits some. The sample has roughly 40,000 clones, 68% seen once. The CDR3 runs to 14 residues. V trimming: 5 bases; J trimming: 4 bases; junction bases outside the gene matches: 4. Germline-derived CDR1 and CDR2 are SGHRS and YFSETQ. Points on this clone: Its matching antigen is unknown.

This sample comprised CD4+ T cells from PBMCs cultured without peptide, obtained before COVID-19 vaccination. This chain uses TRBV5-1 with TRBJ2-5, with 11 bases aligning to TRBD2. The TCR comes from a human donor who received a COVID-19 vaccine. The CDR3 loop reads CASRLAGASETQYF. CDR3 sequence (DNA): TGCGCCAGCAGACTAGCGGGAGCCTCAGAGACCCAGTACTTC.